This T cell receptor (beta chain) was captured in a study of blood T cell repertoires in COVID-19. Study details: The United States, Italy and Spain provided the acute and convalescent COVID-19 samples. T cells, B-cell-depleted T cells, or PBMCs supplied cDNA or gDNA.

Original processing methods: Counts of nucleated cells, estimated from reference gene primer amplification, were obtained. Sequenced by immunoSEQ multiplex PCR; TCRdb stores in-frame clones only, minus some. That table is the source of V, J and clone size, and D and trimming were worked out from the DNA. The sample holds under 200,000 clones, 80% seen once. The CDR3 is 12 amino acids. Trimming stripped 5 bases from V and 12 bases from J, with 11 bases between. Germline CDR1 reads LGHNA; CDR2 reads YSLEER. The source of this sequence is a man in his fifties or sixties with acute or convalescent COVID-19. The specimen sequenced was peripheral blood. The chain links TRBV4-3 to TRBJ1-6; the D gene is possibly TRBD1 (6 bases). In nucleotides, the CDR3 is TGCGCCAGCAGCGGGACACCGGGACCCCTCCACTTT. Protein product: CASSGTPGPLHF.